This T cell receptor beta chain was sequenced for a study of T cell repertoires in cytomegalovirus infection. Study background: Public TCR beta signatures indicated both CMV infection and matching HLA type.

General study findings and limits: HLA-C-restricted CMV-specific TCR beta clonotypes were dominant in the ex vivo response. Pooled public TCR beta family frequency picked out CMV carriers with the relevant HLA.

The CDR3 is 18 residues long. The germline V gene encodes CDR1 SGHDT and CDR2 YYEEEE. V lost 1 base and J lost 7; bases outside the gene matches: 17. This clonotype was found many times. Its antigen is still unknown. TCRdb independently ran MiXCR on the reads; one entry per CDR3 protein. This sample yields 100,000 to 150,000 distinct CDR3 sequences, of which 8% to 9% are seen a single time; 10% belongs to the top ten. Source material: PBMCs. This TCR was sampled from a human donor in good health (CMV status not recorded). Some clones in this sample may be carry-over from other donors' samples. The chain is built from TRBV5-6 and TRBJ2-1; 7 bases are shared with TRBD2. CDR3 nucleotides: TGTGCCAGCAGCTTGCCCCGCGGCGTGTCTAGCGGACGAAATGAGCAGTTCTTC. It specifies CASSLPRGVSSGRNEQFF.